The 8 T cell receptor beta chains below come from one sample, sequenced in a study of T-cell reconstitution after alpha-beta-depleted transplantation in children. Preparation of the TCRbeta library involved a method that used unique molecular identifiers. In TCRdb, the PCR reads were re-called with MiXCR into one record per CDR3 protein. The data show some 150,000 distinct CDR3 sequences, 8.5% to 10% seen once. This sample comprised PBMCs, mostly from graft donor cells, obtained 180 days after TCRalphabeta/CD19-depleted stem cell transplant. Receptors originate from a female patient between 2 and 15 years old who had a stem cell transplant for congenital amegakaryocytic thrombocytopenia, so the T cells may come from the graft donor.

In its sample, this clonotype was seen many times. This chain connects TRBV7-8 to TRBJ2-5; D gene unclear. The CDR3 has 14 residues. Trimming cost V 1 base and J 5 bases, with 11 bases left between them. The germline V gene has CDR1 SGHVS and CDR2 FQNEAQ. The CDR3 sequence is CASSLVNLRETQYF. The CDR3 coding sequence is TGTGCCAGCAGCTTAGTCAACTTAAGGGAGACCCAGTACTTC.

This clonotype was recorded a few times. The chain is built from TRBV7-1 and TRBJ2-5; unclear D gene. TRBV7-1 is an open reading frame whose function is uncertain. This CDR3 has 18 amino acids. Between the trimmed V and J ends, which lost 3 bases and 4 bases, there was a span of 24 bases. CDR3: CASSSGLLDGLFGETQYF. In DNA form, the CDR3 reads TGTGCCAGCAGCTCCGGGTTGCTGGATGGGTTGTTTGGAGAGACCCAGTACTTC.

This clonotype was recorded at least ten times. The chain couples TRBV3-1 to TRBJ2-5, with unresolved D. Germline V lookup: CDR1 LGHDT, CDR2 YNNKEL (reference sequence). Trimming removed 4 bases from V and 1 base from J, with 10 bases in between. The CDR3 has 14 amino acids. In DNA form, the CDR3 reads TGTGCCAGCAGCCCCTCTAGTCCCCAAGAGACCCAGTACTTC. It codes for CASSPSSPQETQYF.

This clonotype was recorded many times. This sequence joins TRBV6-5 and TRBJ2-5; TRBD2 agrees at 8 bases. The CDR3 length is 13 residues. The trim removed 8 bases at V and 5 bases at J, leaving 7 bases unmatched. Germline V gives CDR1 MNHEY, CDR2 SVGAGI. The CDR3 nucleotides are TGTGCCAGCCGCGCCGGGACTAGGGAGACCCAGTACTTC. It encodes CASRAGTRETQYF.

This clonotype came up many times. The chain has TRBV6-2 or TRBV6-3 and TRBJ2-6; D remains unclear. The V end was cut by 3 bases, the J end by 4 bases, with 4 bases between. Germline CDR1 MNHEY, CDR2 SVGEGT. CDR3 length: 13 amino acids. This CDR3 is CASSYSGANVLTF. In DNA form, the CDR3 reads TGTGCCAGCAGTTATTCGGGGGCCAACGTCCTGACTTTC.

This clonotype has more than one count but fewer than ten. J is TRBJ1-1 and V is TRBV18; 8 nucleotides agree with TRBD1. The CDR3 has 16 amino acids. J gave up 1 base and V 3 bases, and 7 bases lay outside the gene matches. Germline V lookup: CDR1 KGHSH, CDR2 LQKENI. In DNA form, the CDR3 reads TGTGCCAGCTCACCTACAGGGGGGATGAGGAACACTGAAGCTTTCTTT. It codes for CASSPTGGMRNTEAFF.

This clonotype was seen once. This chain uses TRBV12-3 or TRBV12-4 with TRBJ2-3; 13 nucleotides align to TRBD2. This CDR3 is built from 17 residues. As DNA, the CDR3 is TGTACCATCAGTTTTGGGACTAGCGGGGCTAGCACAGATACGCAGTATTTT. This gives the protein CTISFGTSGASTDTQYF.

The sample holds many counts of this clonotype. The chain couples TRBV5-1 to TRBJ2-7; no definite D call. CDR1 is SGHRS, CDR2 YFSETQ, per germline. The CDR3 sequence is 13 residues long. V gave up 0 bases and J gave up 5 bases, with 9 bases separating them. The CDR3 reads CASSLVRFHEQYF. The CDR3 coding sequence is TGCGCCAGCAGCTTGGTCCGGTTCCACGAGCAGTACTTC. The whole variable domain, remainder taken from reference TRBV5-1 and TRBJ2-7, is KAGVTQTPRYLIKTRGQQVTLSCSPISGHRSVSWYQQTPGQGLQFLFEYFSETQRNKGNFPGRFSGRQFSNSRSEMNVSTLELGDSALYLCASSLVRFHEQYFGPGTRLTVT.